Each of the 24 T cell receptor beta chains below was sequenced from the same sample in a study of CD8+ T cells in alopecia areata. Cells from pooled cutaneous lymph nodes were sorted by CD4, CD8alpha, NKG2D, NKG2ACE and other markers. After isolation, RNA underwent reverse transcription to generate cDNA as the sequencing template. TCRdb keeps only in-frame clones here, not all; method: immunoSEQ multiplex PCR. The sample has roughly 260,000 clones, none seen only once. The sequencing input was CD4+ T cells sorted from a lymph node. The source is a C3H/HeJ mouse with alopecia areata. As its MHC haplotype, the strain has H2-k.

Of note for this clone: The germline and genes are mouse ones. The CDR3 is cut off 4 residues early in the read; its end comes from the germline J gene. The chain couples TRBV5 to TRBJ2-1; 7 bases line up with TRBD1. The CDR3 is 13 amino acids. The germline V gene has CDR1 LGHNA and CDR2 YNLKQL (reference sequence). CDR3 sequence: CASSLDREAEQFF. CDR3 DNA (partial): TGTGCCAGCAGCCTCGACAGGGAGGCT.

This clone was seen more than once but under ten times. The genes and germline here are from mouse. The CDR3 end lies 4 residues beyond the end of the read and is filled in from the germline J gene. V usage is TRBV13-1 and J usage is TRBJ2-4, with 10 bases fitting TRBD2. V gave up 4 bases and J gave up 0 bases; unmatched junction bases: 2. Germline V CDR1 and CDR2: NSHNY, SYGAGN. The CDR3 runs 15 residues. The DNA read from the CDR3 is TGTGCCAGCAGTTTGACTGGGGGGAGTCAAAAC. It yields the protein CASSLTGGSQN. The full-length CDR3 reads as CASSLTGGSQNTLYF.

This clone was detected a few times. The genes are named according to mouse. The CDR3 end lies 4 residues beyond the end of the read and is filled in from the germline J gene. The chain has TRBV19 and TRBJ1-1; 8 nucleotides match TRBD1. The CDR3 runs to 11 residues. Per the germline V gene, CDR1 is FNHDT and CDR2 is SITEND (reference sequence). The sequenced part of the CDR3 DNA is TGTGCCAGCAGAACAGGGGGA. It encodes CASRTGG. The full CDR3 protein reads CASRTGGEVFF. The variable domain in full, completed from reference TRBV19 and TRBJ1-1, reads GGIITQTPKFLIGQEGQKLTLKCQQNFNHDTMYWYRQDSGKGLRLIYYSITENDLQKGDLSEGYDASREKKSSFSLTVTSAQKNEMAVFLCASRTGGEVFFGKGTRLTVV.

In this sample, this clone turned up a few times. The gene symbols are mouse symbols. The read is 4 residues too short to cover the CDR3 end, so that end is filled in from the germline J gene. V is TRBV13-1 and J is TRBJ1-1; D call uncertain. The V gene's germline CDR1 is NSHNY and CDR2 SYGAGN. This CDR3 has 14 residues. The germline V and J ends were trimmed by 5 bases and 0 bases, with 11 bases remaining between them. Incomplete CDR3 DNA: TGTGCCAGCAGCCCCACTGGACAGAACACA. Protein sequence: CASSPTGQNT. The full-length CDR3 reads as CASSPTGQNTEVFF.

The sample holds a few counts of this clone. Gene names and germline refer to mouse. CDR3 amino acids: CASSGGTGENYAEQFF. CDR3 bases read: TGTGCCAGCAGTGGGGGGACTGGGGAAAACTATGCT. The chain carries TRBV13-1 and TRBJ2-1, with 10 bases identical to TRBD2. The CDR3 end is not reached by the read, which stops 4 residues before it; the germline J gene fills it in. The CDR3 spans 16 residues. V lost 3 bases to trimming and J lost 1 base; unmatched junction nucleotides: 4. From germline, CDR1 is NSHNY and CDR2 SYGAGN.

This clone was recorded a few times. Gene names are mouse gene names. CDR3 loop: CASSRDGTGGEANTGQLYF. The part of the CDR3 DNA that was read is TGTGCTAGCAGTAGAGATGGGACTGGGGGGGAGGCAAACACCGGG. The chain has TRBV17 and TRBJ2-2, with 13 bases matching TRBD2. The read terminates 4 residues ahead of where the CDR3 ends, so the germline J gene completes it. Losses at the gene ends were 0 bases for V and 0 bases for J; bases not matched to a gene: 4. Germline V gene data show CDR1 as MNHDT and CDR2 as YYDKIL. CDR3 length: 19 residues.

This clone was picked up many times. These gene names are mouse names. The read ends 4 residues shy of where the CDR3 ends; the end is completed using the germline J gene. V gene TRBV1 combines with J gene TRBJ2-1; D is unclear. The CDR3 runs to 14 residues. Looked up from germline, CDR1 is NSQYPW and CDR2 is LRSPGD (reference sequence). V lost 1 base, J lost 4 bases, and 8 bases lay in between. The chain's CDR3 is CTCSAATQYAEQFF. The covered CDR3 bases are TGCACCTGCAGTGCAGCGACACAATATGCT.

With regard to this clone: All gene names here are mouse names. The CDR3 sequence is CASGTGRGSDYTF. The DNA read from the CDR3 is TGTGCCAGCGGCACAGGGAGAGGCTCC. The V gene is TRBV13-2, the J gene TRBJ1-2; D is perhaps TRBD1 (6 bases). With the read ending 4 residues before the CDR3 end, the germline J gene is used to fill in that end. Germline V gene sequence: CDR1 NNHNN, CDR2 SYGAGS (reference sequence). The V end lost 5 bases, the J end lost 4 bases, and 12 bases lay between the germline ends. The CDR3 spans 13 residues.

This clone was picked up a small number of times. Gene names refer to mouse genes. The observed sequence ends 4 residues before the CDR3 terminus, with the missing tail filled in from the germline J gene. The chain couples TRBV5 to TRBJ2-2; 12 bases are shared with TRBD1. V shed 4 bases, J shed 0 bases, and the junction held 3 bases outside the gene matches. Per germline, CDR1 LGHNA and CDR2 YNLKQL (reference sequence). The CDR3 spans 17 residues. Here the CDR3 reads CASSPGTGGANTGQLYF. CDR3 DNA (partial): TGTGCCAGCAGCCCTGGGACAGGGGGCGCAAACACCGGG.

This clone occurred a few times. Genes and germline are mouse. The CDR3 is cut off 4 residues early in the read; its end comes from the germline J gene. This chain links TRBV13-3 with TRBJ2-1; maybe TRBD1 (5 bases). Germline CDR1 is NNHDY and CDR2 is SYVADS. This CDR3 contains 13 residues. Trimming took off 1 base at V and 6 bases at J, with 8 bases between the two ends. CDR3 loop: CASSDPGIAEQFF. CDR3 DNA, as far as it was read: TGTGCCAGCAGTGATCCAGGGATTGCT.

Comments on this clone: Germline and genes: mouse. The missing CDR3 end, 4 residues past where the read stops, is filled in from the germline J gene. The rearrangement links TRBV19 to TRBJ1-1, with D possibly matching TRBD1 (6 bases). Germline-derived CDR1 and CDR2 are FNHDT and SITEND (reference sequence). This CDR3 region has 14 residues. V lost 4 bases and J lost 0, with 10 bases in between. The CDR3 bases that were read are TGTGCCAGCAGTCTCAGGGGACCAAACACA. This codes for CASSLRGPNT. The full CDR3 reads CASSLRGPNTEVFF. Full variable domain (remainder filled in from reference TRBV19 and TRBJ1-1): GGIITQTPKFLIGQEGQKLTLKCQQNFNHDTMYWYRQDSGKGLRLIYYSITENDLQKGDLSEGYDASREKKSSFSLTVTSAQKNEMAVFLCASSLRGPNTEVFFGKGTRLTVV.

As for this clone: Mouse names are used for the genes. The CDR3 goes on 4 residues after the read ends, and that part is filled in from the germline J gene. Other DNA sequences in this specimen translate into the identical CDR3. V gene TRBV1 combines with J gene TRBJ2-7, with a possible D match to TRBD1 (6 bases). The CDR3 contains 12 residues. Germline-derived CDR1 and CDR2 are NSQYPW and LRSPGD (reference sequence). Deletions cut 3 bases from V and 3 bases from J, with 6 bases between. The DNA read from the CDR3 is TGCACCTGCAGTGCGACAGGCTAT. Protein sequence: CTCSATGY. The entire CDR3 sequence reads CTCSATGYEQYF.

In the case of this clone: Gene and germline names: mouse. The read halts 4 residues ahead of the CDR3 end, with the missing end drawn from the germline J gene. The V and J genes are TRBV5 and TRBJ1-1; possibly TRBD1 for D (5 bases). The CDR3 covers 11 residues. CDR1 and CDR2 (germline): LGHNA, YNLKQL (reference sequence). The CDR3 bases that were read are TGTGCCAGCAGCCCTGGACAA. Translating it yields CASSPGQ. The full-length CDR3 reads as CASSPGQEVFF.

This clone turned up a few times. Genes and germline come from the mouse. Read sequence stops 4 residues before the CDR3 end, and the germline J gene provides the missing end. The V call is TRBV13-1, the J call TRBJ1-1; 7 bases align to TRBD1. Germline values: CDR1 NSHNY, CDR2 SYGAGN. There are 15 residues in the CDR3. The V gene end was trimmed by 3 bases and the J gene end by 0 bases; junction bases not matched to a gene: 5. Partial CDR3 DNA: TGTGCCAGCAGTGTGACAGGGTGGGCAAACACA. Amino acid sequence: CASSVTGWANT. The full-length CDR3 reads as CASSVTGWANTEVFF.

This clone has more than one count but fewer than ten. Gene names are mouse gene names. The CDR3 DNA, read in part, is TGTGCCAGCAGCCTTAGTCAAAAC. It specifies CASSLSQN. The entire CDR3 protein reads CASSLSQNTLYF. The rearrangement links TRBV4 to TRBJ2-4; D is undetermined. The read terminates 4 residues before the CDR3 end, so the remaining end is supplied by the germline J gene. This CDR3 has 12 amino acids. The germline V and J ends were trimmed by 5 bases and 0 bases, with 3 bases remaining between them. Germline V gene sequence: CDR1 LGHDT, CDR2 YNNKQL (reference sequence).

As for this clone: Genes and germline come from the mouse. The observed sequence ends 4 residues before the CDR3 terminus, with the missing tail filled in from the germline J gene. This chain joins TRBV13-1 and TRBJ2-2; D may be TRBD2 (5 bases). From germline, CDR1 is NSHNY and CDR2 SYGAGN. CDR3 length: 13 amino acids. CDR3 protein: CASSDVGIGQLYF. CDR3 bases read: TGTGCCAGCAGTGATGTGGGGATCGGG.

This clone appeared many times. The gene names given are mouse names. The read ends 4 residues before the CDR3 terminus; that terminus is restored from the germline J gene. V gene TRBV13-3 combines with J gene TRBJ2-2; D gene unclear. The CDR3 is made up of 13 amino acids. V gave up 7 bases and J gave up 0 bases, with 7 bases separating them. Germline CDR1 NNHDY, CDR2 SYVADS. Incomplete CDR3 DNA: TGTGCCAGCTCGACATCAAACACCGGG. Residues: CASSTSNTG. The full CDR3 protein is CASSTSNTGQLYF.

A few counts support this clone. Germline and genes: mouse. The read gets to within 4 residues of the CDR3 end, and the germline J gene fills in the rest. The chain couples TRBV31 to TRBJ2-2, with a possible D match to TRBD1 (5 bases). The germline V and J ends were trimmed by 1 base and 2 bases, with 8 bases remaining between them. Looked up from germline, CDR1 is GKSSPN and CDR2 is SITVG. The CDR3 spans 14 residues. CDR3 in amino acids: CAWSPDTNTGQLYF. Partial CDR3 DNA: TGTGCCTGGAGTCCGGACACTAACACCGGG.

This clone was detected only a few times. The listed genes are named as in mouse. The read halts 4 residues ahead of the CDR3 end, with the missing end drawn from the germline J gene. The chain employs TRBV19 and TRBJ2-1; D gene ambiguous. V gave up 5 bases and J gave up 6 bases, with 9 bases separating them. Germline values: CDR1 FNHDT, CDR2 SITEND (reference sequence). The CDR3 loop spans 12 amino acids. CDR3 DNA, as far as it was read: TGTGCCAGCAGCCCCCGTGTTGCT. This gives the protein CASSPRVA. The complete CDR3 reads CASSPRVAEQFF.

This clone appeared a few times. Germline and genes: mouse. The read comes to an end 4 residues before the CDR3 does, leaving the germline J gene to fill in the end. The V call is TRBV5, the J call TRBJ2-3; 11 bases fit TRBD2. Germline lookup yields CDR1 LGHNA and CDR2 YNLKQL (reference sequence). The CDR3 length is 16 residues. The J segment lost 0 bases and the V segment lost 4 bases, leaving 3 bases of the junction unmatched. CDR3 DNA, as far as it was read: TGTGCCAGCAGCCCGGACTGGGGGGTGAGTGCAGAA. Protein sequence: CASSPDWGVSAE. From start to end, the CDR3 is CASSPDWGVSAETLYF.

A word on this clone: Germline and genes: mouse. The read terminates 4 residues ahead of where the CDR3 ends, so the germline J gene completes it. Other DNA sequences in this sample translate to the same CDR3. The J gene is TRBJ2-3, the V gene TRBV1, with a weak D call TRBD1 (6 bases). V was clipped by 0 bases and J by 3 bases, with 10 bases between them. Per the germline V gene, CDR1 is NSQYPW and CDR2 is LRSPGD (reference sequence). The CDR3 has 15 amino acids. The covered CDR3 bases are TGCACCTGCAGTGCAGATCGCAGGGGAGCAGAA. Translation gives CTCSADRRGAE. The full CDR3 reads CTCSADRRGAETLYF.

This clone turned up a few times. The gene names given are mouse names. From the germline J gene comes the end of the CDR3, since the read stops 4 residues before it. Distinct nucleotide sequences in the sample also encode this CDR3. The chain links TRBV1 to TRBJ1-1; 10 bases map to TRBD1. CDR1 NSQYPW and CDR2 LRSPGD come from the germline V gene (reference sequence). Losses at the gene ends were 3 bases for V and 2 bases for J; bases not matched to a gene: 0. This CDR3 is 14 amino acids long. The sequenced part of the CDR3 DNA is TGCACCTGCAGTGCGACAGGGGGCAACACA. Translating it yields CTCSATGGNT. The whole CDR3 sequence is CTCSATGGNTEVFF.

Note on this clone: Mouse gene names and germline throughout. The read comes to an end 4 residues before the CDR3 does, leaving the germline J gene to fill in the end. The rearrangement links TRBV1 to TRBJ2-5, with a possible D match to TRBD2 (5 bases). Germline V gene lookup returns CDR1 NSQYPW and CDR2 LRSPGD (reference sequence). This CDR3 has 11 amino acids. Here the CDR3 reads CTCSGLDTQYF. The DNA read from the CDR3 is TGCACCTGCAGTGGACTGGAC.

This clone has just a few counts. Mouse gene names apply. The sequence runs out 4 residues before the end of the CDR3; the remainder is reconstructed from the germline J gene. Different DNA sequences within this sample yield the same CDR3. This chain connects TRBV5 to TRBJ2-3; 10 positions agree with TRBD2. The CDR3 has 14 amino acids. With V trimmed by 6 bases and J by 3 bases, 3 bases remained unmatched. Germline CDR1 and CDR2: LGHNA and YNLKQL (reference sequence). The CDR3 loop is CASSQTGGAETLYF. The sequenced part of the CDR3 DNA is TGTGCCAGCAGTCAGACTGGGGGGGCAGAA.